The source of this T cell receptor (beta chain) is a study of blood T cell repertoires in COVID-19. Unmatched junction bases numbered 5, after V lost 5 bases and J lost 3 bases. The CDR3 loop spans 14 amino acids. CDR1 is SEHNR, CDR2 FQNEAQ, per germline (reference sequence). Repertoires were generated with immunoSEQ multiplex PCR, while TCRdb's copy carries only in-frame clones and drops some. The top ten hold over 4% of the sample, which has tens of thousands of clones, 86% seen once. Sequencing used peripheral blood. The TCR originated in a man in his fifties or sixties with acute or convalescent COVID-19. J is TRBJ1-2 and V is TRBV7-9; 8 bases fit TRBD1. The CDR3 DNA follows: TGTGCCAGCAGCCCGCAACAGGGGGACTATGGCTACACCTTC. This encodes CASSPQQGDYGYTF.